One and the same sample provided the 14 T cell receptor beta chains below, sequenced in a study of cytomegalovirus exposure and HLA in healthy donors. In the PCR, 60 Vbeta and 13 Jbeta primers were used. Assay: immunoSEQ multiplex PCR; the TCRdb copy retains only in-frame clones and omits some. The sample yields 150,000 to 200,000 clones, about 77% seen once. The specimen sequenced was PBMCs. The receptors originated from a female donor in good health and CMV-seronegative.

This clone showed up just once. The chain uses TRBV11-3 and TRBJ2-7; 8 bases match TRBD2. The trim removed 4 bases at V and 6 bases at J, leaving 11 bases unmatched. The germline V gene has CDR1 SGHNT and CDR2 YENEEA. The length of the CDR3 is 15 residues. DNA for the CDR3: TGTGCCAGCAGCTATTCCGGGACTAGGGACCCCGAGCAGTACTTC. As protein: CASSYSGTRDPEQYF. Full variable domain (rest looked up from reference TRBV11-3 and TRBJ2-7): EAGVVQSPRYKIIEKKQPVAFWCNPISGHNTLYWYLQNLGQGPELLIRYENEEAVDDSQLPKDRFSAERLKGVDSTLKIQPAELGDSAVYLCASSYSGTRDPEQYFGPGTRLTVT.

With regard to this clone: This sample also contains other DNA sequences that code for the same CDR3. CDR3 DNA sequence: TGTGCCAGCAGCTTAGGACAGGGCTATGGCTACACCTTC. It yields the protein CASSLGQGYGYTF. The chain combines TRBV7-3 with TRBJ1-2; 8 nucleotides agree with TRBD1. J was trimmed by 4 bases and V by 2 bases; bases with no gene match: 0. The CDR3 sequence is 13 residues long. Germline CDR1 is SGHTA and CDR2 is FQGTGA.

With regard to this clone: The same CDR3 arises from other DNA sequences in this sample as well. The chain combines TRBV5-1 with TRBJ2-1, with 8 bases identical to TRBD1. Germline V lookup: CDR1 SGHRS, CDR2 YFSETQ. The CDR3 length is 14 residues. V was pared by 4 bases and J by 6 bases, with 6 bases of the junction left unmatched. As DNA, the CDR3 is TGCGCCAGCAGCCTTGGGACAGGTGGCAATGAGCAGTTCTTC. Translated: CASSLGTGGNEQFF.

The chain links TRBV7-2 to TRBJ2-7; D ambiguous. Germline loops: CDR1 SGHTA, CDR2 FQGNSA. The CDR3 runs 12 residues. Trimming took 4 bases from V and 6 from J, leaving 10 bases between them. The CDR3 nucleotides are TGTGCCAGCAGCTCCCTGGGCTCCGAGCAGTACTTC. This sequence encodes CASSSLGSEQYF.

This clone has a single count. The chain joins TRBV29-1 to TRBJ2-3, with TRBD1 matching 7 bases. The CDR3 has 14 residues. Germline CDR1 reads SQVTM; CDR2 reads ANQGSEA. Losses at the gene ends were 4 bases for V and 1 base for J; bases not matched to a gene: 5. CDR3 sequence (DNA): TGCAGCGTTGTCAGACAGGGAGGCACAGATACGCAGTATTTT. Translated, it gives CSVVRQGGTDTQYF.

This clone showed up just a few times. This chain connects TRBV9 to TRBJ2-3; tentatively, D is TRBD2 (5 bases). The CDR3 is 12 amino acids. V was cut by 10 bases and J by 7 bases, with 16 bases left in between. The germline V gene has CDR1 SGDLS and CDR2 YYNGEE. The CDR3 nucleotides are TGTGCCGTGCCCCGGGGTGGGAATACGCAGTATTTT. Translated: CAVPRGGNTQYF.

V usage is TRBV4-1 and J usage is TRBJ2-7; 8 nucleotides line up with TRBD1. The V and J ends lost 2 bases and 1 base, in that order; junction bases with no gene match: 7. The CDR3 has 16 amino acids. In germline, CDR1 is MGHRA, CDR2 YSYEKL. CDR3 DNA: TGCGCCAGCAGCCAAACCCAAGGACAGGGTTCCTACGAGCAGTACTTC. Its protein product is CASSQTQGQGSYEQYF.

The rearrangement joins TRBV19 to TRBJ2-1; weak D call: TRBD2 (6 bases). The V gene lost 5 bases and the J gene lost 4 bases, with 9 bases spanning the gap. This CDR3 region has 13 residues. CDR1 is LNHDA, CDR2 SQIVND, per germline (reference sequence). CDR3: CASSSGLYNEQFF. CDR3 nucleotides: TGTGCCAGTAGTTCGGGACTTTACAATGAGCAGTTCTTC.

The chain is built from TRBV6-1 and TRBJ2-7; D is perhaps TRBD1 (6 bases). Germline CDR1 is MNHNS and CDR2 is SASEGT. This CDR3 has 14 residues. V was pared by 6 bases and J by 2 bases, with 14 bases between. The CDR3 DNA reads as TGTGCCAGCAGCTACAGGGACGGTCCCTACGAGCAGTACTTC. Residues: CASSYRDGPYEQYF.

This clone was found a few times. This chain links TRBV4-3 with TRBJ1-4; no definite D call. Germline assignment: CDR1 LGHNA and CDR2 YSLEER. The V gene lost 3 bases and the J gene lost 6 bases, with 14 bases spanning the gap. The CDR3 sequence is 15 residues long. In DNA form, the CDR3 reads TGCGCCAGCAGCCATACCCTGCAGATACATGAAAAACTGTTTTTT. Translated, it gives CASSHTLQIHEKLFF.

This clone turned up a few times. This chain connects TRBV27 to TRBJ1-5; 10 nucleotides line up with TRBD1. Germline assignment: CDR1 MNHEY and CDR2 SMNVEV (reference sequence). The CDR3 is 14 amino acids. Unmatched junction bases numbered 7, after V lost 9 bases and J lost 5 bases. The CDR3 protein is CASKPTGGYQPQHF. The CDR3 DNA sequence: TGTGCCAGTAAGCCGACAGGGGGCTATCAGCCCCAGCATTTT.

V is TRBV5-1 and J is TRBJ2-3; D call uncertain. This CDR3 has 14 residues. Germline V gene data show CDR1 as SGHRS and CDR2 as YFSETQ. The V gene lost 3 bases and the J gene lost 3 bases, with 11 bases spanning the gap. The CDR3 is CASSSRSITDTQYF. Written as DNA, the CDR3 is TGCGCCAGCAGCTCCCGCAGTATTACAGATACGCAGTATTTT. Variable domain in full (rest from reference TRBV5-1 and TRBJ2-3): KAGVTQTPRYLIKTRGQQVTLSCSPISGHRSVSWYQQTPGQGLQFLFEYFSETQRNKGNFPGRFSGRQFSNSRSEMNVSTLELGDSALYLCASSSRSITDTQYFGPGTRLTVL.

The chain couples TRBV5-1 to TRBJ2-5; perhaps TRBD1 as D (6 bases). The CDR3 spans 14 residues. Trimming stripped 4 bases from V and 5 bases from J, with 15 bases between. Looked up from germline, CDR1 is SGHRS and CDR2 is YFSETQ. In DNA, the CDR3 is TGCGCCAGCAGCGTGGACCTTCAGGGGGAGACCCAGTACTTC. Translating gives CASSVDLQGETQYF.

The chain is built from TRBV5-1 and TRBJ2-1; 11 positions match TRBD2. The CDR3 has 15 residues. The ends lost 9 bases at V and 4 bases at J; junction bases unmatched: 9. CDR1 and CDR2 (germline): SGHRS, YFSETQ. The chain's CDR3 is CATSTSGNNYNEQFF. In DNA form, the CDR3 reads TGCGCCACCTCGACTAGCGGGAATAATTACAATGAGCAGTTCTTC.